The 24 T cell receptor beta chains below all came from one sample that was sequenced in a study of CD8 T cells in Susac syndrome. With random hexamers, reverse transcription was performed on roughly 0.5 to 1 ug of RNA. From the immunoSEQ multiplex PCR reads, TCRdb called clonotypes with MiXCR, one entry per CDR3 protein. The sample holds about 210,000 distinct CDR3 sequences; roughly 94% are singletons and the top ten take approximately 0.094%. Specimen: CD4+ T cells from PBMCs. These receptors originate from a human donor in good health.

The CDR3 loop is CASSLGRELGPLHF. CDR3 DNA: TGTGCCAGCTCGCTAGGCCGGGAACTTGGACCCCTCCACTTT. This chain connects TRBV6-5 to TRBJ1-6, with D unresolved. This CDR3 comprises 14 residues. Germline CDR1 and CDR2: MNHEY and SVGAGI. Trimming stripped 8 bases from V and 12 bases from J, with 20 bases between.

V and J are TRBV20-1 and TRBJ2-1, with 7 bases aligning to TRBD1. The germline V gene has CDR1 DFQATT and CDR2 SNEGSKA (reference sequence). V shed 6 bases, J shed 5 bases, and the junction held 4 bases outside the gene matches. The CDR3 has 12 amino acids. CDR3 nucleotide sequence: TGCAGTGCAGGGACAGACGACAATGAGCAGTTCTTC. Translated: CSAGTDDNEQFF.

This clonotype was seen only a few times. The rearrangement joins TRBV7-3 to TRBJ2-1; 8 nucleotides match TRBD1. Germline CDR1 and CDR2: SGHTA and FQGTGA. Trimming removed 2 bases from V and 1 base from J; junction bases left unmatched: 4. The CDR3 is 16 amino acids. CDR3 nucleotide sequence: TGTGCCAGCAGCTTACAGGGACAGGAATCCTACAATGAGCAGTTCTTC. This codes for CASSLQGQESYNEQFF.

The chain is built from TRBV5-6 and TRBJ1-2; D might be TRBD1 (5 bases). The CDR3 has 12 residues. Germline CDR1 reads SGHDT; CDR2 reads YYEEEE. V was trimmed by 4 bases and J by 7 bases, leaving 11 bases between them. The CDR3 spells CASSRTTGGYTF. CDR3 in DNA: TGTGCCAGCAGCCGAACAACAGGTGGCTACACCTTC.

The rearrangement uses TRBV12-3 or TRBV12-4 and TRBJ1-5; D gene unclear. The CDR3 has 13 residues. Trimming cost V 3 bases and J 5 bases, with 8 bases left between them. The CDR3 loop is CASSFWGYQPQHF. In nucleotides, the CDR3 is TGTGCCAGCAGTTTTTGGGGATATCAGCCCCAGCATTTT.

The chain has TRBV20-1 and TRBJ2-1, with 9 bases aligning to TRBD2. Trimming at V came to 5 bases and at J to 0 bases, leaving 5 bases not matched to a gene. The length of the CDR3 is 15 residues. Germline V gene sequence: CDR1 DFQATT, CDR2 SNEGSKA (reference sequence). DNA for the CDR3: TGCAGTGCTTTAGCGGGAGTGTTCTCCTACAATGAGCAGTTCTTC. Its translation is CSALAGVFSYNEQFF.

This sequence joins TRBV29-1 and TRBJ2-3; D is undetermined. This CDR3 region has 13 residues. Germline-derived CDR1 and CDR2 are SQVTM and ANQGSEA. Trimming left V 5 bases short and J 0 bases short, with 9 bases between. CDR3 coding DNA: TGCAGCGTTCGGCAGCAGAGCACAGATACGCAGTATTTT. Protein: CSVRQQSTDTQYF.

This sequence joins TRBV7-9 and TRBJ2-7, with D unresolved. V gave up 4 bases and J gave up 3 bases, with 16 bases separating them. CDR3 size: 15 residues. The germline V gene encodes CDR1 SEHNR and CDR2 FQNEAQ (reference sequence). The CDR3 here is CASSWPGGPRYEQYF. DNA for the CDR3: TGTGCCAGCAGCTGGCCCGGCGGACCTCGCTACGAGCAGTACTTC.

The chain links TRBV2 to TRBJ1-6; D is ambiguous. Germline CDR1 is SNHLY and CDR2 is FYNNEI. The CDR3 has 14 residues. The ends were cut back, 4 bases at V and 6 bases at J, with 10 bases in the middle. CDR3: CASSGKGSNSPLHF. Written as DNA, the CDR3 is TGTGCCAGCAGTGGAAAAGGGTCTAATTCACCCCTCCACTTT.

The chain uses TRBV6-2 or TRBV6-3 and TRBJ2-4; 8 bases agree with TRBD2. The CDR3 runs to 11 residues. Germline trimming cut 4 bases from V and 16 bases from J; bases unmatched to any gene: 6. Germline V gives CDR1 MNHEY, CDR2 SVGEGT. CDR3 bases: TGTGCCAGCAGTTCCGGGAGGGGTCTTTACTTC. Protein product: CASSSGRGLYF.

V gene TRBV7-2 combines with J gene TRBJ1-6; D uncertain. Germline V gives CDR1 SGHTA, CDR2 FQGNSA. The CDR3 has 17 residues. The ends were cut back, 4 bases at V and 0 bases at J, with 13 bases in the middle. CDR3 DNA sequence: TGTGCCAGCAGCTACCGGACGGGAAGCTCCTATAATTCACCCCTCCACTTT. Protein sequence: CASSYRTGSSYNSPLHF. Filled out from reference TRBV7-2 and TRBJ1-6, the complete variable domain reads GAGVSQSPSNKVTEKGKDVELRCDPISGHTALYWYRQSLGQGLEFLIYFQGNSAPDKSGLPSDRFSAERTGGSVSTLTIQRTQQEDSAVYLCASSYRTGSSYNSPLHFGNGTRLTVT.

The V and J genes are TRBV12-3 or TRBV12-4 and TRBJ1-1, with D perhaps TRBD1 (6 bases). V was trimmed by 6 bases and J by 7 bases, leaving 12 bases between them. CDR3 length: 12 amino acids. The CDR3 DNA follows: TGTGCCAGCAGACAGGGCCCCTATGAAGCTTTCTTT. This sequence encodes CASRQGPYEAFF.

The genes are TRBV3-1 and TRBJ2-7, with 10 bases fitting TRBD1. V lost 0 bases, J lost 4 bases, and 3 bases stayed unmatched. The germline V gene encodes CDR1 LGHDT and CDR2 YNNKEL (reference sequence). The CDR3 spans 15 residues. The CDR3 DNA sequence: TGTGCCAGCAGCCAAGATGGGACAGGGGTATACGAGCAGTACGTC. Translating it yields CASSQDGTGVYEQYV.

The rearrangement uses TRBV5-4 and TRBJ2-1; D unclear. Trimming stripped 3 bases from V and 0 bases from J, with 10 bases between. The germline V gene encodes CDR1 SGHNT and CDR2 YYREEE (reference sequence). The CDR3 consists of 15 residues. The CDR3 nucleotides are TGTGCCAGCAGCTCGGGCTCAAGCTCCTACAATGAGCAGTTCTTC. Translation gives CASSSGSSSYNEQFF. The full variable domain, in which reference TRBV5-4 and TRBJ2-1 provide the parts outside the CDR3, is ETGVTQSPTHLIKTRGQQVTLRCSSQSGHNTVSWYQQALGQGPQFIFQYYREEENGRGNFPPRFSGLQFPNYSSELNVNALELDDSALYLCASSSGSSSYNEQFFGPGTRLTVL.

The table lists this clonotype with a few counts. The chain combines TRBV29-1 with TRBJ2-5; no firm D call. CDR1 is SQVTM, CDR2 ANQGSEA, per germline. V was cut by 4 bases and J by 0 bases, with 3 bases left in between. CDR3 length equals 11 residues. The CDR3 DNA reads TGCAGCGTTGGTCACCAAGAGACCCAGTACTTC. Encoded protein: CSVGHQETQYF.

The chain combines TRBV29-1 with TRBJ1-1, with 7 bases matching TRBD1. Germline V lookup: CDR1 SQVTM, CDR2 ANQGSEA. The CDR3 is 12 amino acids. The V gene end was trimmed by 6 bases and the J gene end by 4 bases; junction bases not matched to a gene: 5. The CDR3 DNA follows: TGCAGCGTCTCGACAGGGAGCACTGAAGCTTTCTTT. Its protein is CSVSTGSTEAFF.

The chain joins TRBV15 to TRBJ2-3; D unclear. The CDR3 has 16 amino acids. Trimming pared 2 bases from V and 1 base from J, leaving 13 bases between. CDR1 LNHNV and CDR2 YYDKDF come from the germline V gene (reference sequence). The CDR3 DNA reads TGTGCCACCAGCAGACCCGTCCTCCTGGGCACAGATACGCAGTATTTT. Translating it yields CATSRPVLLGTDTQYF.

This sequence joins TRBV20-1 and TRBJ1-6; 7 bases fit TRBD1. The CDR3 consists of 15 residues. Germline CDR1 is DFQATT and CDR2 is SNEGSKA (reference sequence). The ends lost 1 base at V and 7 bases at J; junction bases unmatched: 7. In DNA, the CDR3 is TGCAGTGCTAGAGGGACCGGGACAGCAAATTCACCCCTCCACTTT. It is translated as CSARGTGTANSPLHF.

The rearrangement uses TRBV29-1 and TRBJ2-1; D is uncertain. Germline-derived CDR1 and CDR2 are SQVTM and ANQGSEA. Between the trimmed V and J ends, which lost 8 bases and 3 bases, there was a span of 11 bases. The CDR3 extends over 12 amino acids. The CDR3 protein is CSTIGFYNEQFF. CDR3 DNA: TGCAGCACCATAGGCTTCTACAATGAGCAGTTCTTC.

This chain connects TRBV20-1 to TRBJ2-3; 9 bases align to TRBD2. V shed 4 bases and J 6 bases; nucleotides not matched to a gene: 11. CDR1 DFQATT and CDR2 SNEGSKA come from the germline V gene (reference sequence). The CDR3 length is 15 residues. This CDR3 reads CSATARGGGADTQYF. The DNA of the CDR3 is TGCAGTGCTACCGCGCGGGGGGGAGGGGCCGATACGCAGTATTTT.

The chain carries TRBV9 and TRBJ1-1; TRBD1 aligns across 7 bases. Per germline, CDR1 SGDLS and CDR2 YYNGEE. The CDR3 contains 13 residues. With V trimmed by 3 bases and J by 8 bases, 7 bases remained unmatched. The CDR3, as DNA: TGTGCCAGCAGCGGACAGGGTACTCGAGAAGCTTTCTTT. It specifies CASSGQGTREAFF. Complete variable domain (other parts from reference TRBV9 and TRBJ1-1): DSGVTQTPKHLITATGQRVTLRCSPRSGDLSVYWYQQSLDQGLQFLIQYYNGEERAKGNILERFSAQQFPDLHSELNLSSLELGDSALYFCASSGQGTREAFFGQGTRLTVV.

The chain joins TRBV9 to TRBJ2-7, with TRBD2 matching over 7 bases. V was pared by 3 bases and J by 5 bases, with 11 bases of the junction left unmatched. Germline assignment: CDR1 SGDLS and CDR2 YYNGEE. The CDR3 totals 15 residues. The CDR3 nucleotides are TGTGCCAGCAGCGAGACGGGGGGAGGGTCAAACGAGCAGTACTTC. As protein: CASSETGGGSNEQYF.

The count of this clonotype is one. This chain links TRBV2 with TRBJ1-5, with TRBD1 matching 8 bases. V gave up 8 bases and J gave up 1 base; unmatched junction bases: 1. Germline V gene data show CDR1 as SNHLY and CDR2 as FYNNEI. This CDR3 spans 13 amino acids. The CDR3 loop reads CASGQGSNQPQHF. CDR3 DNA sequence: TGTGCCAGCGGACAGGGCAGCAATCAGCCCCAGCATTTT.

The rearrangement links TRBV3-1 to TRBJ1-4, with TRBD1 identical over 8 bases. V was pared by 3 bases and J by 5 bases, with 2 bases of the junction left unmatched. This CDR3 spans 14 amino acids. Germline CDR1 is LGHDT and CDR2 is YNNKEL (reference sequence). The CDR3 sequence is CASSHRDRNEKLFF. The CDR3 DNA sequence: TGTGCCAGCAGCCACCGGGACAGGAATGAAAAACTGTTTTTT.